This is a list of T cell receptor beta chains from one sample in a study of blood T cells in healthy people across ages. TCRdb independently ran MiXCR on the 5' RACE reads; one entry per CDR3 protein. The table lists some 800,000 distinct CDR3 sequences, 25% of them singletons. The same specimen was also included in a second study, on T cells of mothers and their children.

The sequencing sample was made of blood. The receptors were sampled from a boy aged 5-17 years in good health. The CDR3 runs from the conserved cysteine through the conserved F or W.

V	length	CDR3
TRBV27	14	CASSSTPTNQPQHF
TRBV7-9	14	CASSRGTEGEKLFF
TRBV20-1	19	CSARSFLAGGTSSYNEQFF
TRBV12-3/TRBV12-4	15	CASSLTRGSGETQYF
TRBV7-9	16	CASSLVFGGITHEQYF
TRBV11-2	16	CASSAITGQANYGYTF
TRBV28	14	CASSRAWARETQYF
TRBV7-2	15	CASSLRMGFYNEQFF
TRBV20-1	16	CSAREGTSGLQETQYF
TRBV28	15	CASSIQKTDSYEQYF
TRBV2	17	CASMVLTGQGQNYGYTF
TRBV18	13	CASSQRRPETQYF